Listed here is a single TCR beta chain. Its antigen is currently unknown. The sample belongs to a study of cytomegalovirus exposure and HLA in healthy donors. Germline-derived CDR1 and CDR2 are MNHEY and SMNVEV (reference sequence). The V gene end was trimmed by 5 bases and the J gene end by 7 bases; junction bases not matched to a gene: 8. This CDR3 comprises 14 residues. General study points: Some V segments (TRBV6-2 and TRBV6-3 among them) were excluded as indistinguishable. The sole available immune exposure information was CMV serostatus.

Primers: 60 Vbeta forward and 13 Jbeta reverse. Measured with immunoSEQ multiplex PCR; TCRdb has only the in-frame clones, and not every one. The data hold about 120,000 clones, with about three quarters observed a single time. The sequence came from a man between 60 and 75 years old in good health and CMV-seropositive. The rearrangement uses TRBV27 and TRBJ1-5; 7 bases are shared with TRBD1. The sample taken for sequencing was PBMCs. This chain's CDR3 is CASSTTGEGQPQHF. CDR3 bases: TGTGCCAGCAGTACCACAGGGGAAGGACAGCCCCAGCATTTT.